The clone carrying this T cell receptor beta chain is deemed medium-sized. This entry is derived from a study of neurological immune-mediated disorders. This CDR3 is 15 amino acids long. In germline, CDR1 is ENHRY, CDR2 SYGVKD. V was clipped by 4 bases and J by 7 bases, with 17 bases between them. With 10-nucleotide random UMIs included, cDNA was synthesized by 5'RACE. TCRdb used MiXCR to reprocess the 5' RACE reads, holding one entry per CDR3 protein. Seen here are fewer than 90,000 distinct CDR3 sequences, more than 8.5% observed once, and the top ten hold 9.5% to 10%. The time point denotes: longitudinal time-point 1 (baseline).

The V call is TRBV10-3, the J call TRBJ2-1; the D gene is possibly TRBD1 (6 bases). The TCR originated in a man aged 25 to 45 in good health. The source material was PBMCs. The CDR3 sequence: CAISGGDTYVNEQFF. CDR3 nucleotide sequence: TGTGCCATCAGTGGTGGGGACACCTATGTTAATGAGCAGTTCTTC.